This T cell receptor beta chain was sequenced for a study of PD-L1 blockade in urothelial cancer. Time point denoted: peripheral blood 6 weeks after treatment start. This clone has only a few counts. Repertoires were generated with immunoSEQ multiplex PCR, while TCRdb's copy carries only in-frame clones and drops some. Of roughly 45,000 clones in the sample, 83% were seen once. Trimming took off 5 bases at V and 7 bases at J, with 18 bases between the two ends. The length of the CDR3 is 16 residues. CDR1 and CDR2 from the germline V gene are LNHDA and SQIVND (reference sequence). This chain uses TRBV19 with TRBJ1-6; D is ambiguous. The clonotype was recovered from a man aged 55-75 years with urothelial cancer. Sequences were derived from PBMCs, sampled around atezolizumab (anti-PD-L1) treatment. CDR3 DNA: TGTGCCAGTAGTTGGCGGTTCGGGTCTCGGAATTCACCCCTCCACTTT. Amino acids: CASSWRFGSRNSPLHF.